This T cell receptor (beta chain) was retrieved from a study of tumor-infiltrating lymphocytes in primary liver carcinoma. TCR beta cDNA was prepared out of roughly 0.45 ug total RNA by means of a constant-region primer. What produced the TCR beta libraries was three nested multiplex PCR rounds using slightly modified ARM-PCR. TCRdb re-analysed the multiplex PCR reads in MiXCR, keeping a single row per CDR3 protein. The sample consists of more than 95,000 distinct CDR3 sequences, approximately 80% of them appearing once. Without any cell sorting, roughly 20-32 mg of bulk tissue yielded co-extracted RNA and DNA. The receptor was derived from a man aged 35 to 55 with primary liver carcinoma and hepatitis B virus infection. Sequenced material: liver tumor tissue from sampling region 3. The subset here: tumor region T3, left-lateral pole.

Written as DNA, the CDR3 is TGTGCCAATAGCTTACTAGGGACCGAAGGGGCGAATGAGCAGTTCTTC. It is translated as CANSLLGTEGANEQFF. The rearrangement uses TRBV5-6 and TRBJ2-1; either TRBD1 or TRBD2 may supply D (5 bases each). CDR3 length equals 16 residues. CDR1 is SGHDT and CDR2 is YYEEEE in the germline V gene. V was pared by 9 bases and J by 7 bases, with 26 bases between.